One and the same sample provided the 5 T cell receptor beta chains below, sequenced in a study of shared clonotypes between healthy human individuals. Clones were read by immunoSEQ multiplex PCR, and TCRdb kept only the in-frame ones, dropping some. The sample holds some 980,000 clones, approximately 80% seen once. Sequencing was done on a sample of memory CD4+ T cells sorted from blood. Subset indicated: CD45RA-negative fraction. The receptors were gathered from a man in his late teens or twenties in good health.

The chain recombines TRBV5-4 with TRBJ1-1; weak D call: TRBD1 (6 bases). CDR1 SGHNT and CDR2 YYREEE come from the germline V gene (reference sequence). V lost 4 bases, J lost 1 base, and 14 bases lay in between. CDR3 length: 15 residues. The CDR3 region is CASSAYDRRNTEAFF. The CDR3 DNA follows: TGTGCCAGCAGCGCTTACGACAGGCGGAACACTGAAGCTTTCTTT.

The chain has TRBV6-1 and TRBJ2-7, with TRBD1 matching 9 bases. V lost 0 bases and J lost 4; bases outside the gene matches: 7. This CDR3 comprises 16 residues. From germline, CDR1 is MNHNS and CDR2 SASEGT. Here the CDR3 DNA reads TGTGCCAGCAGTGAAGCGTGGGGGACAGGGAGATACGAGCAGTACTTC. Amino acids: CASSEAWGTGRYEQYF.

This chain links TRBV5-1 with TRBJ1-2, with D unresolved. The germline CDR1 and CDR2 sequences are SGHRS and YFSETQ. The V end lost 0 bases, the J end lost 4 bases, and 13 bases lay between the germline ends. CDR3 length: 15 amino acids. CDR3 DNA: TGCGCCAGCAGCTTGGAGGACTCGACACGCTATGGCTACACCTTC. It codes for CASSLEDSTRYGYTF.

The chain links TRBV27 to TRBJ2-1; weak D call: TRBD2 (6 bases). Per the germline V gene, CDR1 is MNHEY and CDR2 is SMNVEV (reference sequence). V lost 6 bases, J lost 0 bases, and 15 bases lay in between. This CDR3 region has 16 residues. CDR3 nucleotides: TGTGCCAGCAGACCGGGATCCGGGAGCTCCTACAATGAGCAGTTCTTC. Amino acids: CASRPGSGSSYNEQFF.

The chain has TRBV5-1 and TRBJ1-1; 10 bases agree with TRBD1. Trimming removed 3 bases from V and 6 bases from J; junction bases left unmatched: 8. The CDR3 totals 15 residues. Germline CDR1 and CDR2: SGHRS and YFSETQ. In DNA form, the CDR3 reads TGCGCCAGCAGCTACACCGGGACAGGGGACCCTGAAGCTTTCTTT. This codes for CASSYTGTGDPEAFF.